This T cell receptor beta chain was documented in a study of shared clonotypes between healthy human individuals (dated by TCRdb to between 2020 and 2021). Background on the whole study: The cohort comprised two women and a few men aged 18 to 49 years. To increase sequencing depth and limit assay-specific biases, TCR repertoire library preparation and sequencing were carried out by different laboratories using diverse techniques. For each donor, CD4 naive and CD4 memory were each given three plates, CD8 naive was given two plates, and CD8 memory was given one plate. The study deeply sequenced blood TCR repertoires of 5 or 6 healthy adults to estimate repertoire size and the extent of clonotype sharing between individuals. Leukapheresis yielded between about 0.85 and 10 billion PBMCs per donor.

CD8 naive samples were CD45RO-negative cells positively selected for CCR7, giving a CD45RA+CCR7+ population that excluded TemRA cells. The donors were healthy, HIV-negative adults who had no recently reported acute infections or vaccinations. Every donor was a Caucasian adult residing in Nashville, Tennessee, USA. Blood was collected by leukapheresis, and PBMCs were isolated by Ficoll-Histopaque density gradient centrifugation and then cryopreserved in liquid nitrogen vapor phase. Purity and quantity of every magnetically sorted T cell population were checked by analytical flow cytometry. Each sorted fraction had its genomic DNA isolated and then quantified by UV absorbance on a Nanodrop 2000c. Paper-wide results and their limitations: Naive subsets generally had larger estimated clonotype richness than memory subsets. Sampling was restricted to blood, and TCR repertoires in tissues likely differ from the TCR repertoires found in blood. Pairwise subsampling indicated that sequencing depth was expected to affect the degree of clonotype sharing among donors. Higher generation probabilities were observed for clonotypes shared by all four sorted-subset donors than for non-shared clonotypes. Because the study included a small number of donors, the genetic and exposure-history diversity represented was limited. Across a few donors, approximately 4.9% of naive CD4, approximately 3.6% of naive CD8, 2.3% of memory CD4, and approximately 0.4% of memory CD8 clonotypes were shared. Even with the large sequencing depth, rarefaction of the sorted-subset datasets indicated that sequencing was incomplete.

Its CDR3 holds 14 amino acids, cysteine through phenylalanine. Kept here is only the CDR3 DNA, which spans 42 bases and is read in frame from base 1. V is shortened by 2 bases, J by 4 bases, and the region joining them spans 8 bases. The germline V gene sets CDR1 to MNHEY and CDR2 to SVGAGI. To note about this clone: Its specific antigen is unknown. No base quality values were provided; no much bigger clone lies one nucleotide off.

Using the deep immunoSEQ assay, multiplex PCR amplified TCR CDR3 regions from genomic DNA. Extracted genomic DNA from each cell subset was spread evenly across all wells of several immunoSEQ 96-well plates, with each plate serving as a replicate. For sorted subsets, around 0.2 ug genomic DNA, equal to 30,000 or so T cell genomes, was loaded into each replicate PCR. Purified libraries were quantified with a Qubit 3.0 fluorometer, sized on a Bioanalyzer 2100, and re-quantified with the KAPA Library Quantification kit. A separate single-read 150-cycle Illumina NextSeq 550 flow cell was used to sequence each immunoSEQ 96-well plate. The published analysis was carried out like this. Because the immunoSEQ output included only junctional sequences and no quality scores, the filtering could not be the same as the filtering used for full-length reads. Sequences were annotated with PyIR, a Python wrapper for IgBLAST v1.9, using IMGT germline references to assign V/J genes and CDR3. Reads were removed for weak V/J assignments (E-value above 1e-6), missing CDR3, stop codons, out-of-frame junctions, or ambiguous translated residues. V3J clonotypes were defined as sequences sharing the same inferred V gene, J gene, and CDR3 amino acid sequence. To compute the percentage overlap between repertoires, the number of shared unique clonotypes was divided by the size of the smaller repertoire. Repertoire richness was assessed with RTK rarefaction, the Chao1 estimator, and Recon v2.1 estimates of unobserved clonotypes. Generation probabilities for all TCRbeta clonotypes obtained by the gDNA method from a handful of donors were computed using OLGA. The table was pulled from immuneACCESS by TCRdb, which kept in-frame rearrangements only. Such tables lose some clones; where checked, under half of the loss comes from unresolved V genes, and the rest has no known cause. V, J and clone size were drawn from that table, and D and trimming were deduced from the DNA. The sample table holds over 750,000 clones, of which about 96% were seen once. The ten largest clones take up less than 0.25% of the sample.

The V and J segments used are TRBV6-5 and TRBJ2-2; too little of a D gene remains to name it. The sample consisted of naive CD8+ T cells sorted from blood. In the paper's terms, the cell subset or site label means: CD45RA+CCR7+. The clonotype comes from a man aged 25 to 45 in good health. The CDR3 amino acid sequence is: CASSYGPATGELFF. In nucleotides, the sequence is TGTGCCAGCAGTTACGGTCCGGCCACCGGGGAGCTGTTTTTT.